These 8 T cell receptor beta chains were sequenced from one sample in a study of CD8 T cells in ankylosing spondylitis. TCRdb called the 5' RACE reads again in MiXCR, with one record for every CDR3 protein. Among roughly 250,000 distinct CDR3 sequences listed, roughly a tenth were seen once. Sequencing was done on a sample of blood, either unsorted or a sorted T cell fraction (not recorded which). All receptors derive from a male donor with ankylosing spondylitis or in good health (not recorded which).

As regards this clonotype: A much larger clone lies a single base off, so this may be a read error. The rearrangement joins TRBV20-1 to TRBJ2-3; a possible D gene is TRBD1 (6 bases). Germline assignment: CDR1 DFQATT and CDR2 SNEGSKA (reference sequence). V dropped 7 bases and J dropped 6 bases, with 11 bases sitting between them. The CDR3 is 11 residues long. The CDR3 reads CSVSDRDTQYF. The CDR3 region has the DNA TGCAGTGTTAGTGACAGGGATACGCAGTATTTT.

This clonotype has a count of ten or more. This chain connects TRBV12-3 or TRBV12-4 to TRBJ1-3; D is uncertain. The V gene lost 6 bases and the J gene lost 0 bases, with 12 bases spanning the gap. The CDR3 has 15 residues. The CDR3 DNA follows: TGTGCCAGCAGCCCCTTCCTGGACTCTGGAAACACCATATATTTT. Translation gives CASSPFLDSGNTIYF.

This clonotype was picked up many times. The CDR3 coding sequence is TGCAGTGCTAGAGGGGGGAACGTGGGAACAGATACGCAGTATTTT. Its protein product is CSARGGNVGTDTQYF. This sequence joins TRBV20-1 and TRBJ2-3; perhaps D is TRBD1 or TRBD2 (5 bases each). Germline CDR1 is DFQATT and CDR2 is SNEGSKA (reference sequence). This CDR3 is built from 15 residues. Trimming removed 1 base from V and 3 bases from J, with 14 bases in between.

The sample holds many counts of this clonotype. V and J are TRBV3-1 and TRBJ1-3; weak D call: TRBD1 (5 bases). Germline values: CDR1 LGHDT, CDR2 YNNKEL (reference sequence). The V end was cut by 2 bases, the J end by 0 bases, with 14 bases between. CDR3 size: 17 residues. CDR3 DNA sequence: TGTGCCAGCAGCCAAACTGGGGCAGGCCTCTCTGGAAACACCATATATTTT. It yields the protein CASSQTGAGLSGNTIYF.

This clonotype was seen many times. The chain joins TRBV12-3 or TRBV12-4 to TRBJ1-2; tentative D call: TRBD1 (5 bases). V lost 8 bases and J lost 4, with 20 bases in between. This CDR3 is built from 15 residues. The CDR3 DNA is TGTGCCAGCTCTAAACAACAGGTTTCCCTCTATGGCTACACCTTC. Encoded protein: CASSKQQVSLYGYTF.

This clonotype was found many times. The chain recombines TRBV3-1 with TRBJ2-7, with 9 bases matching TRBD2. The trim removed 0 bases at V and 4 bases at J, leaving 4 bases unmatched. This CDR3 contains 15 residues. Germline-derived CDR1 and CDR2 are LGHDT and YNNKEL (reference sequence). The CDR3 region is CASSQERLAGYEQYF. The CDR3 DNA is TGTGCCAGCAGCCAAGAGAGGCTAGCGGGATACGAGCAGTACTTC.

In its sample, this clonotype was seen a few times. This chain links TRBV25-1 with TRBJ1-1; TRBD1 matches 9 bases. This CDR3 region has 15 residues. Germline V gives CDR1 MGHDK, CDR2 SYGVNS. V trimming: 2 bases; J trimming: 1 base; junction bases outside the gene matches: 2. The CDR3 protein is CASSEPGQGNTEAFF. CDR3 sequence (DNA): TGTGCCAGCAGTGAACCGGGACAGGGGAACACTGAAGCTTTCTTT. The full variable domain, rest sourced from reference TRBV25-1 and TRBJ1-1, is EADIYQTPRYLVIGTGKKITLECSQTMGHDKMYWYQQDPGMELHLIHYSYGVNSTEKGDLSSESTVSRIRTEHFPLTLESARPSHTSQYLCASSEPGQGNTEAFFGQGTRLTVV.

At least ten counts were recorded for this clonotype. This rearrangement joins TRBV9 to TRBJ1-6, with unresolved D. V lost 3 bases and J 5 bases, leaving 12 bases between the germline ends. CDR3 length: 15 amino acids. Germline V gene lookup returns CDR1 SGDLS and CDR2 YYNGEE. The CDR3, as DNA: TGTGCCAGCAGCGGCCAAAGGTCAAATAATTCACCCCTCCACTTT. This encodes CASSGQRSNNSPLHF.